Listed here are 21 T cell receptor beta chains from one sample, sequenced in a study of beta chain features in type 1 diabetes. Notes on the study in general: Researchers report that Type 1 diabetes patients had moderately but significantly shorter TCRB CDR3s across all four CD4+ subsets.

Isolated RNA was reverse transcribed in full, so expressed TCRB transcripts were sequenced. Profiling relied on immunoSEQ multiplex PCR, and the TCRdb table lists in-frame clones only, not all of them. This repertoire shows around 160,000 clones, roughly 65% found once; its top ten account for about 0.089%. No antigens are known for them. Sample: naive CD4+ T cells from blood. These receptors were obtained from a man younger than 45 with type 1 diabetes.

The CDR3 region has the DNA TGCGCCAGCAGCCATGATGGAGGCGTGACTTATGGCTACACCTTC. It yields the protein CASSHDGGVTYGYTF. V is TRBV4-3 and J is TRBJ1-2; D remains ambiguous. This CDR3 has 15 amino acids. Germline V CDR1 and CDR2: LGHNA, YSLEER. The V and J ends lost 3 bases and 5 bases respectively, with 16 bases between them.

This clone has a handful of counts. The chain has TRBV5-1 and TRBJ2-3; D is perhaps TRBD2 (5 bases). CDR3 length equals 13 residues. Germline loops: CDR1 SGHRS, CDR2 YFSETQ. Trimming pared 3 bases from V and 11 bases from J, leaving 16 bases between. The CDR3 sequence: CASSSGEGGRQYF. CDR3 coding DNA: TGCGCCAGCAGCTCCGGAGAGGGCGGAAGGCAGTATTTT. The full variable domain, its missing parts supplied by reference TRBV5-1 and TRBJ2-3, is KAGVTQTPRYLIKTRGQQVTLSCSPISGHRSVSWYQQTPGQGLQFLFEYFSETQRNKGNFPGRFSGRQFSNSRSEMNVSTLELGDSALYLCASSSGEGGRQYFGPGTRLTVL.

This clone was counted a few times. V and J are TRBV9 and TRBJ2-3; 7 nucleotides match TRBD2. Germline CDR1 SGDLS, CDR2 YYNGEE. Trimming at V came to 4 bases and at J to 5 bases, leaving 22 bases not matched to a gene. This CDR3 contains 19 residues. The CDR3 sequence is CASSRTTRGQLASVDTQYF. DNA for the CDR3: TGTGCCAGCAGCCGTACTACTAGGGGCCAACTAGCGTCGGTAGATACGCAGTATTTT.

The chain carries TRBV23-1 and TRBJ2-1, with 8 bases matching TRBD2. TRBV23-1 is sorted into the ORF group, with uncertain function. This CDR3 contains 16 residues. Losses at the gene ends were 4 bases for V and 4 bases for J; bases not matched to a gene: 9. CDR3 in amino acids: CASSPRGSGGYNEQFF. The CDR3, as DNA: TGCGCCAGCAGTCCTAGGGGAAGCGGGGGATACAATGAGCAGTTCTTC.

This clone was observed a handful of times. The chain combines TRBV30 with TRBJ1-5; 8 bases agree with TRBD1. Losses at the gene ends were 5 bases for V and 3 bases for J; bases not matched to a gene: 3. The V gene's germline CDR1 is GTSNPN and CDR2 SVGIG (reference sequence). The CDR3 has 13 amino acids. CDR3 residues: CAWGQGVNQPQHF. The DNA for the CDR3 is TGTGCCTGGGGACAGGGCGTCAATCAGCCCCAGCATTTT.

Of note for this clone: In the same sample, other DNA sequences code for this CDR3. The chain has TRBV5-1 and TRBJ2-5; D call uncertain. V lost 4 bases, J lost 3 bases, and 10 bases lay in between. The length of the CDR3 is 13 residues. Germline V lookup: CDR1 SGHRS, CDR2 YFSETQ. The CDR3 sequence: CASSLTGEETQYF. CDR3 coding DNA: TGCGCCAGCAGCCTGACTGGAGAAGAGACCCAGTACTTC.

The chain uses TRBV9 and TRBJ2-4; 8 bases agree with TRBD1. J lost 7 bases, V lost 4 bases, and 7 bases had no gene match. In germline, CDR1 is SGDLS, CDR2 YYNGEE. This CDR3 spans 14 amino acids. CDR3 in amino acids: CASSPMDRVNIQYF. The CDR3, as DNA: TGTGCCAGCAGCCCAATGGACAGGGTGAACATTCAGTACTTC.

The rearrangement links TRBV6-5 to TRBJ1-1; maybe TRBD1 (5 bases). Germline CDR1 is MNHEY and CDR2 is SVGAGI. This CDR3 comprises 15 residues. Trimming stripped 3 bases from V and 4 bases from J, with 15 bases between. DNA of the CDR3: TGTGCCAGCAGTTATGGGGCCGAAGGTAGCACTGAAGCTTTCTTT. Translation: CASSYGAEGSTEAFF.

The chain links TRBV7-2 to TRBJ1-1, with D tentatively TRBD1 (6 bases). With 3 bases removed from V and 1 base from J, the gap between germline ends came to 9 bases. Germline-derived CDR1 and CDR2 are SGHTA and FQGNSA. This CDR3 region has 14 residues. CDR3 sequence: CASSFPGQNTEAFF. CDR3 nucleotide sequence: TGTGCCAGCAGCTTTCCGGGACAGAACACTGAAGCTTTCTTT.

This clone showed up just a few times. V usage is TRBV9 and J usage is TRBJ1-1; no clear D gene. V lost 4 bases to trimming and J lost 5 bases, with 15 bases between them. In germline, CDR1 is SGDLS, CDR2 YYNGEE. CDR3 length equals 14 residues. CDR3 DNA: TGTGCCAGCAGCTCCCAGGTCACAATGACTGAAGCTTTCTTT. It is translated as CASSSQVTMTEAFF.

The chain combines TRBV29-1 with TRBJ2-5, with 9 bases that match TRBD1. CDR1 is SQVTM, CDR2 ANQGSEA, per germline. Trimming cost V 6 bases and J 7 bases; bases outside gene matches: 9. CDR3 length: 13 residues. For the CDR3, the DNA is TGCAGCGTGGCGGAGGGACAGGGAACGACCCAGTACTTC. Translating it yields CSVAEGQGTTQYF.

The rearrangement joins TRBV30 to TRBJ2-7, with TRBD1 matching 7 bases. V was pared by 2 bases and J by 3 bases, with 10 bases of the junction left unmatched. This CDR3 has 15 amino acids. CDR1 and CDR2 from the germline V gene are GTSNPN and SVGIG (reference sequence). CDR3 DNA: TGTGCCTGGAGTCCCGACAGGGTGAACGGCTACGAGCAGTACTTC. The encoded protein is CAWSPDRVNGYEQYF.

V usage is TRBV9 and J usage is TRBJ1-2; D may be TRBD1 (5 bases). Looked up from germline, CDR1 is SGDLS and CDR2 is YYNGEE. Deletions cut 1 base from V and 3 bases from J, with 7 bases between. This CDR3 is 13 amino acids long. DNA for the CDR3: TGTGCCAGCAGCGTAACAGGCGACTATGGCTACACCTTC. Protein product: CASSVTGDYGYTF.

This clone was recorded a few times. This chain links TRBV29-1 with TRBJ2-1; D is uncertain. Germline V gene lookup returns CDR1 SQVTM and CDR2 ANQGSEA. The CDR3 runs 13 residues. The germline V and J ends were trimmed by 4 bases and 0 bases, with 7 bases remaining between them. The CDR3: CSVVKSSYNEQFF. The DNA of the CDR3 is TGCAGCGTTGTAAAAAGCTCCTACAATGAGCAGTTCTTC.

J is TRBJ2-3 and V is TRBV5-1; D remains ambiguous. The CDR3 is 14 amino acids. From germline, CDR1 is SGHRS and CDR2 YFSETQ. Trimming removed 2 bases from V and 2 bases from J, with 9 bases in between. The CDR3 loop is CASSFRDNTDTQYF. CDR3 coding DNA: TGCGCCAGCAGCTTTCGCGATAACACAGATACGCAGTATTTT.

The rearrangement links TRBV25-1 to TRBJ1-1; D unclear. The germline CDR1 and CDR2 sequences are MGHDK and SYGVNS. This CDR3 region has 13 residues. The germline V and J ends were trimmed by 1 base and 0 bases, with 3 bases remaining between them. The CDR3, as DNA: TGTGCCAGCAGTGAATTGGTGAACACTGAAGCTTTCTTT. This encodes CASSELVNTEAFF. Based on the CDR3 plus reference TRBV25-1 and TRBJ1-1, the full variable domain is EADIYQTPRYLVIGTGKKITLECSQTMGHDKMYWYQQDPGMELHLIHYSYGVNSTEKGDLSSESTVSRIRTEHFPLTLESARPSHTSQYLCASSELVNTEAFFGQGTRLTVV.

The CDR3 nucleotides read TGTGCCACCATACGGGACAGGACGAGGGACGAGCAGTACTTC. Amino acid sequence: CATIRDRTRDEQYF. J is TRBJ2-7 and V is TRBV6-5; 8 bases fit TRBD1. Per the germline V gene, CDR1 is MNHEY and CDR2 is SVGAGI. Trimming took 10 bases from V and 5 from J; bases not matched to a gene: 13. This CDR3 is 14 amino acids long.

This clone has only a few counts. The DNA of the CDR3 is TGTGCCTGGAGTGTACGAGGGACAGTGAACACTGAAGCTTTCTTT. The encoded protein is CAWSVRGTVNTEAFF. The rearrangement uses TRBV30 and TRBJ1-1; 7 bases are a match to TRBD1. Trimming at V came to 0 bases and at J to 0 bases, leaving 4 bases not matched to a gene. The length of the CDR3 is 15 residues. The germline gives CDR1 GTSNPN, CDR2 SVGIG (reference sequence).

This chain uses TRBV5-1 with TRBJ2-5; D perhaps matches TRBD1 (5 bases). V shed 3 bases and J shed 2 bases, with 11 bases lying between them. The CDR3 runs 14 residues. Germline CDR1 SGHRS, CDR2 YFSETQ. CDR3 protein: CASSSTVSQETQYF. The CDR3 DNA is TGCGCCAGCAGCTCGACAGTTTCACAAGAGACCCAGTACTTC. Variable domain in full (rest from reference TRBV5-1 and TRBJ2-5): KAGVTQTPRYLIKTRGQQVTLSCSPISGHRSVSWYQQTPGQGLQFLFEYFSETQRNKGNFPGRFSGRQFSNSRSEMNVSTLELGDSALYLCASSSTVSQETQYFGPGTRLLVL.

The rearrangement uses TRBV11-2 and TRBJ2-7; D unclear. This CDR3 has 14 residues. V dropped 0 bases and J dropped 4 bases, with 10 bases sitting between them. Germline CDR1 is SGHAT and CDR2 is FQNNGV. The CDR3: CASSLDVREYEQYF. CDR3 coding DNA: TGTGCCAGCAGCTTAGATGTCAGAGAATACGAGCAGTACTTC.

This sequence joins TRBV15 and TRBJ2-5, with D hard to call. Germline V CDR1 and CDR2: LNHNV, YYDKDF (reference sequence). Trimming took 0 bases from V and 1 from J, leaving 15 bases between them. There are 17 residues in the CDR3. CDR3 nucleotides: TGTGCCACCAGCAGAGATGTCGGATTGGGATCCCAAGAGACCCAGTACTTC. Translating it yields CATSRDVGLGSQETQYF.